This TCR beta chain came from a study of control samples from healthy donors and cancer patients. The count of this clone is one. At one boundary the junction diverges from the germline segment, which might be a read error. Some clones are missing from TCRdb's copy, which holds only in-frame ones; the method was immunoSEQ multiplex PCR. The repertoire holds about 73,000 clones, with under 90% as singletons. The germline CDR1 and CDR2 sequences are LGHDT and YNNKEL (reference sequence). CDR3 length equals 16 residues. V is TRBV3-1 (or the pseudogene TRBV3-2) and J is TRBJ2-7; no firm D call. The sample was PBMCs. The TCR sequence derives from a man aged 60-69 years with lung cancer. The CDR3 region is CANSQVRLGGLYEQYF. The CDR3 region has the DNA TGTGCCAACAGCCAAGTTCGGCTGGGCGGTCTCTACGAGCAGTACTTC.